The 7 T cell receptor beta chains below were found in one sample sequenced in a study of OX40 agonist ivuxolimab in advanced cancers. Libraries were prepared by immunoSEQ multiplex PCR; TCRdb keeps only in-frame clonotypes and omits some of them. The repertoire has fewer than 45,000 clones, around 89% of them found once; the top ten carry 0.5% to 0.65%. The sample was CD4+ or CD8+ T cells sorted from blood, taken in a trial of the OX40 agonist ivuxolimab. The receptors shown here come from an adult with an advanced solid tumor such as melanoma, head and neck, liver or kidney cancer.

This clone has just a few counts. V and J are TRBV19 and TRBJ1-5, with D perhaps matching TRBD1 (5 bases). The V end lost 9 bases, the J end lost 11 bases, and 23 bases lay between the germline ends. The CDR3 runs 14 residues. Germline V gene sequence: CDR1 LNHDA, CDR2 SQIVND (reference sequence). In nucleotides, the CDR3 is TGTGCCAGCGACAGTAGCGGCACCTCCGGGGCCCAGCATTTT. It encodes CASDSSGTSGAQHF.

The chain employs TRBV6-1 and TRBJ1-4, with D possibly matching TRBD1 (5 bases). Looked up from germline, CDR1 is MNHNS and CDR2 is SASEGT. V was shortened by 4 bases and J by 8 bases, with 17 bases between the two germline ends. The CDR3 covers 15 residues. CDR3 nucleotides: TGTGCCAGCAGTGGACCCAGGGCAGCCTTCGAAAAACTGTTTTTT. Its translation: CASSGPRAAFEKLFF.

The chain employs TRBV5-1 and TRBJ2-2; D is ambiguous. The germline V gene encodes CDR1 SGHRS and CDR2 YFSETQ. The CDR3 consists of 13 residues. V lost 1 base and J 3 bases, leaving 4 bases between the germline ends. Written as DNA, the CDR3 is TGCGCCAGCAGCTTGTTGGACACCGGGGAGCTGTTTTTT. Translation: CASSLLDTGELFF.

The chain is built from TRBV5-1 and TRBJ1-5; no clear D gene. CDR3 length: 15 amino acids. V was cut by 0 bases and J by 0 bases, with 7 bases left in between. Germline loops: CDR1 SGHRS, CDR2 YFSETQ. The chain's CDR3 is CASSLDGFSNQPQHF. The DNA of the CDR3 is TGCGCCAGCAGCTTGGACGGATTTAGCAATCAGCCCCAGCATTTT.

The V gene is TRBV14, the J gene TRBJ2-4, with D possibly TRBD2 on 5 matching bases. V lost 0 bases and J 3 bases, leaving 21 bases between the germline ends. This CDR3 is 19 amino acids long. From germline, CDR1 is SGHDN and CDR2 FVKESK. The CDR3 DNA follows: TGTGCCAGCAGCCAAGATTGGGGAGACCGCCCCGGAGGCAAAAACATTCAGTACTTC. Amino acids: CASSQDWGDRPGGKNIQYF.

The chain uses TRBV19 and TRBJ1-3, with D unresolved. V was clipped by 0 bases and J by 0 bases, with 6 bases between them. Germline lookup yields CDR1 LNHDA and CDR2 SQIVND (reference sequence). This CDR3 has 15 amino acids. This CDR3 reads CASSIDPASGNTIYF. As DNA, the CDR3 is TGTGCCAGTAGTATAGATCCCGCCTCTGGAAACACCATATATTTT.

The chain carries TRBV6-5 and TRBJ1-5; D possibly corresponds to TRBD1 (5 bases). The germline CDR1 and CDR2 sequences are MNHEY and SVGAGI. This CDR3 spans 13 amino acids. Trimming shortened V by 6 bases and J by 3 bases, and 9 bases separated the two germline ends. CDR3 nucleotides: TGTGCCAGCAGACAGACAGTCAATCAGCCCCAGCATTTT. It yields the protein CASRQTVNQPQHF.